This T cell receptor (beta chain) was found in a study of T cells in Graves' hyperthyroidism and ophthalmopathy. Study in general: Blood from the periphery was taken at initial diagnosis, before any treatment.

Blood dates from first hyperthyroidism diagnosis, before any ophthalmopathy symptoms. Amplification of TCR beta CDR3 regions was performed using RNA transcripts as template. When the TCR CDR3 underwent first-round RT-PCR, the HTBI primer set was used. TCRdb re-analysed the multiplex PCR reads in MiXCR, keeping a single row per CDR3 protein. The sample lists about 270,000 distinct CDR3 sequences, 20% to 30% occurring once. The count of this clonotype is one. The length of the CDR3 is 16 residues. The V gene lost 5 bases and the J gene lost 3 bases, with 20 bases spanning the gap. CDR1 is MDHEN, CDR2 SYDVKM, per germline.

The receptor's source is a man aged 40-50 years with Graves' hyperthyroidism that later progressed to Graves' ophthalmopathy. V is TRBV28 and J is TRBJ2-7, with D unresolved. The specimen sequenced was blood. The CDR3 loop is CASSTPKETPYYEQYF. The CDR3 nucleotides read TGTGCCAGCAGTACCCCGAAAGAAACCCCGTACTACGAGCAGTACTTC.